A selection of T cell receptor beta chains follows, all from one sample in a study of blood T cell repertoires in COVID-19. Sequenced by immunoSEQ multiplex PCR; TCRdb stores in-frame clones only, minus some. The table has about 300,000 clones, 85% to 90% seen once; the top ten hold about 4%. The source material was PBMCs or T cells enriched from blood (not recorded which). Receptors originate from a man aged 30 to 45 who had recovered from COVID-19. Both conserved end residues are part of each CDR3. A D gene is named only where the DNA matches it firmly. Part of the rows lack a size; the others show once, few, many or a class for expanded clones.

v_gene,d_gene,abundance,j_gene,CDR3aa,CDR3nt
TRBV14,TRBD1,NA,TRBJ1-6,CASSTGQGPLPLHF,TGTGCCAGCAGCACTGGACAGGGACCCTTACCCCTCCACTTT
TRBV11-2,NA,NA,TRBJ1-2,CASSPGTYYGYTF,TGTGCCAGCAGCCCTGGGACTTACTATGGCTACACCTTC
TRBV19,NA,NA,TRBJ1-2,CASSLGGAYGYTF,TGTGCCAGTAGTCTGGGGGGTGCCTATGGCTACACCTTC
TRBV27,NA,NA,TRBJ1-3,CASSAGQKNTIYF,TGTGCCAGCAGTGCAGGACAGAAAAACACCATATATTTT
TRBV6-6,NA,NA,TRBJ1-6,CATSGELYNSPLHF,TGTGCCACTTCAGGGGAATTATATAATTCACCCCTCCACTTT
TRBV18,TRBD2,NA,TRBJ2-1,CASSPRTSGDNEQFF,TGTGCCAGCTCACCAAGGACTAGCGGAGACAATGAGCAGTTCTTC
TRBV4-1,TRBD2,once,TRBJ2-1,CASSPLPGGHEQFF,TGCGCCAGCAGCCCTCTACCGGGGGGACATGAGCAGTTCTTC
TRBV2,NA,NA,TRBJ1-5,CASILGRNQPQHF,TGTGCCAGCATTCTGGGGAGGAATCAGCCCCAGCATTTT
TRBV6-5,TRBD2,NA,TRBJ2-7,CASSSGTSVYEQYF,TGTGCCAGCAGTTCCGGGACTAGCGTCTACGAGCAGTACTTC
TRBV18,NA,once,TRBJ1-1,CATGGKNTEAFF,TGTGCCACCGGGGGAAAGAACACTGAAGCTTTCTTT
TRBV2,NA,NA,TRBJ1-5,CASTLGQYSNQPQHF,TGTGCCAGCACCCTTGGGCAGTATAGCAATCAGCCCCAGCATTTT
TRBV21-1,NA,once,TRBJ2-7,CASSKEPGTSEQYF,TGTGCCAGCAGCAAAGAACCGGGGACTAGCGAGCAGTACTTC
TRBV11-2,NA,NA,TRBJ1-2,CASSFGGNYGYTF,TGTGCCAGCAGCTTCGGGGGAAACTATGGCTACACCTTC
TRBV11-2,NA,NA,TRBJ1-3,CASSLSQGSSGNTIYF,TGTGCCAGCAGCTTAAGCCAGGGAAGCTCTGGAAACACCATATATTTT
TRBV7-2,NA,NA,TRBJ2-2,CASSSRLNTGELFF,TGTGCCAGCAGCTCGCGGTTGAACACCGGGGAGCTGTTTTTT